A selection of T cell receptor beta chains follows, all from one sample in a study of cytomegalovirus exposure and HLA in healthy donors. Clones were sequenced by immunoSEQ multiplex PCR, and TCRdb holds only the in-frame ones, with some missing. The sample consists of roughly 170,000 clones, roughly 78% of them appearing once. Sequences were obtained from PBMCs. The source of these receptors is a woman aged 50 to 65 in good health and CMV-seropositive. CDR3s include the opening cysteine and the closing phenylalanine or tryptophan. The D gene is left open where the match is weak. Size values are once, few and many counts, or a class for expanded clones, and some rows have none.

size	V	J	D	DNA	CDR3
NA	TRBV7-9	TRBJ1-5	NA	TGTGCCAGCAGCTTTACAGGGATGGGGAATCAGCCCCAGCATTTT	CASSFTGMGNQPQHF
NA	TRBV2	TRBJ1-2	NA	TGTGCCAGCATATCCTACAGGGAGGGCTATGGCTACACCTTC	CASISYREGYGYTF
NA	TRBV12-5	TRBJ2-5	NA	TGTGCTAGTGGTTTGCCGTCAGGGGTAGAGACCCAGTACTTC	CASGLPSGVETQYF
NA	TRBV5-6	TRBJ1-2	TRBD1	TGTGCCAGCAGCTTGGGGGGACAGAGACTCCTCTATGGCTACACCTTC	CASSLGGQRLLYGYTF
few	TRBV5-6	TRBJ1-1	NA	TGTGCCAGCAGCTTGCAGCGGGACGAAGCTTTCTTT	CASSLQRDEAFF
NA	TRBV7-3	TRBJ2-3	TRBD2	TGTGCCAGCAGCTTTAGCGGGGGCTATAGCACAGATACGCAGTATTTT	CASSFSGGYSTDTQYF
few	TRBV23-1	TRBJ1-1	NA	TGCGCCAGCAGTCATGACCGCGGAGGGCCGAACACTGAAGCTTTCTTT	CASSHDRGGPNTEAFF
NA	TRBV5-6	TRBJ2-5	NA	TGTGCCAGCAGCTACGGGACTTCGGAGACCCAGTACTTC	CASSYGTSETQYF
NA	TRBV2	TRBJ2-7	NA	TGTGCCAGCAGTGGGCAGGGTAAAGAGCAGTACTTC	CASSGQGKEQYF
NA	TRBV10-3	TRBJ2-2	NA	TGTGCCATCAGTACCGACAGCGTGGGTACCGGGGAGCTGTTTTTT	CAISTDSVGTGELFF
NA	TRBV4-1	TRBJ2-7	TRBD1	TGCGCCAGCAGCCAAGACTCTACCGGGACAGGGGGCTTCGAGCAGTACTTC	CASSQDSTGTGGFEQYF
NA	TRBV13	TRBJ1-1	NA	TGTGCCAGCAGCAGGACCACTCGGGGTGCTTTCTTT	CASSRTTRGAFF
once	TRBV7-6	TRBJ2-1	TRBD2	TGTGCCAGCAGCCTTGGACTAGCGGGGGGGCCAAGGAGTGGCAATGAGCAGTTCTTC	CASSLGLAGGPRSGNEQFF
few	TRBV6-1	TRBJ1-5	NA	TGTGCCAGCAGTCCAGCGCGGAGCAATCAGCCCCAGCATTTT	CASSPARSNQPQHF
NA	TRBV6-5	TRBJ1-5	NA	TGTGCCAGCAGTAGCAGGGTATCTCAGCCCCAGCATTTT	CASSSRVSQPQHF
NA	TRBV4-1	TRBJ2-3	TRBD2	TGCGCCAGCAGCCCTCCGGTCGGCGGGGGAAGTACGCAGTATTTT	CASSPPVGGGSTQYF
once	TRBV9	TRBJ2-5	NA	TGTGCCAGCAGCGTAGATACGAGCCAAGAGACCCAGTACTTC	CASSVDTSQETQYF
NA	TRBV5-6	TRBJ2-2	TRBD1	TGTGCCAGCAGCTTCGGACAGGTTTCTATTTACACCGGGGAGCTGTTTTTT	CASSFGQVSIYTGELFF
NA	TRBV10-3	TRBJ1-4	NA	TGTGCCATCAGGGCCCCGGGGGAAAAACTGTTTTTT	CAIRAPGEKLFF
NA	TRBV15	TRBJ2-4	TRBD2	TGTGCCACCAGCGGAGGACTAGCGGGGGCCGGAAACATTCAGTACTTC	CATSGGLAGAGNIQYF
NA	TRBV6-5	TRBJ1-6	TRBD1	TGTGCCAGCAGTCCGGGACAGGGGGCTGATTCACCCCTCCACTTT	CASSPGQGADSPLHF
NA	TRBV9	TRBJ2-3	TRBD2	TGTGCCAGCAGCGAGACCGGGACTAGCGGTGGAGCAGATACGCAGTATTTT	CASSETGTSGGADTQYF
NA	TRBV13	TRBJ1-3	NA	TGTGCCAGCAGCTTAGAAGGAGGGTGGAGCTCTGGAAACACCATATATTTT	CASSLEGGWSSGNTIYF
NA	TRBV2	TRBJ1-2	NA	TGTGCCAGCAGTGTACAGGGCGGCTACACCTTC	CASSVQGGYTF
NA	TRBV14	TRBJ1-1	NA	TGTGCCAGCAGCCCAACAGGGTCCGGAGTCACTGAAGCTTTCTTT	CASSPTGSGVTEAFF
NA	TRBV5-1	TRBJ2-3	NA	TGCGCCAGCAGCTCCCTACGAAGCACAGATACGCAGTATTTT	CASSSLRSTDTQYF
few	TRBV5-1	TRBJ1-1	NA	TGCGCCAGCAGCACTTCCTCTACAGGTCCGAACACTGAAGCTTTCTTT	CASSTSSTGPNTEAFF
NA	TRBV7-8	TRBJ2-5	TRBD1	TGTGCCAGCAGCTTAGAAGGGGGCGAGACCCAGTACTTC	CASSLEGGETQYF
NA	TRBV2	TRBJ2-5	NA	TGTGCCAGCAATGCAGGCAGGAGGGAGACCCAGTACTTC	CASNAGRRETQYF
NA	TRBV7-8	TRBJ1-1	NA	TGTGCCAGCAGCGTTAAAGGGGGGGACACTGAAGCTTTCTTT	CASSVKGGDTEAFF
NA	TRBV2	TRBJ1-2	NA	TGTGCCAGCTCCGGGGCGGGGAGAGATGGCTACACCTTC	CASSGAGRDGYTF
NA	TRBV7-9	TRBJ1-1	NA	TGTGCCAGCAGCTCATTACGTGGCGGAATGAACACTGAAGCTTTCTTT	CASSSLRGGMNTEAFF
NA	TRBV5-5	TRBJ1-1	TRBD1	TGTGCCAGCAGCCCGGTTGGGACAGTGAACACTGAAGCTTTCTTT	CASSPVGTVNTEAFF
NA	TRBV30	TRBJ1-5	TRBD1	TGTGCCTGGCAAAGGGGACAGGGGGTAGGGCAGCCCCAGCATTTT	CAWQRGQGVGQPQHF
NA	TRBV6-6	TRBJ1-4	NA	TGTGCCAGCAGGGCAGCGCAGAAAGAAAAACTGTTTTTT	CASRAAQKEKLFF
NA	TRBV7-2	TRBJ2-1	NA	TGTGCCAGCAGCTTAGCGCTGCGCGGGGCCTTCGATGAGCAGTTCTTC	CASSLALRGAFDEQFF
NA	TRBV13	TRBJ2-3	TRBD2	TGTGCCAGCAGCTTAGGCCGGGGGGTGGCTAGCACAGATACGCAGTATTTT	CASSLGRGVASTDTQYF
NA	TRBV6-7	TRBJ2-6	NA	TGTGCCAGCAGCTCAATAGTCGACAGCCCGGGGGCCAACGTCCTGACTTTC	CASSSIVDSPGANVLTF
NA	TRBV6-5	TRBJ2-1	TRBD2	TGTGCCAGCAGTTATAAGCGGGGGGGCGATGAGCAGTTCTTC	CASSYKRGGDEQFF
NA	TRBV5-1	TRBJ1-2	NA	TGCGCCAGCAGCTTGGTTTTGGCAGGGGCTAACTATGGCTACACCTTC	CASSLVLAGANYGYTF
once	TRBV30	TRBJ1-2	TRBD1	TGTGCCTGGAACCGGGACAGCCTCGCTGGTGGCTACACCTTC	CAWNRDSLAGGYTF
NA	TRBV7-8	TRBJ2-4	TRBD1	TGTGCCAGCAGCTTATACGGACAGGGGGCCAAAAACATTCAGTACTTC	CASSLYGQGAKNIQYF
NA	TRBV7-9	TRBJ2-7	NA	TGTGCCAGCAGCTTAGCGCAGGACTACGAGCAGTACTTC	CASSLAQDYEQYF
few	TRBV27	TRBJ2-1	TRBD2	TGTGCCAGCAGTTTAATAGCGGGGACCTACAATGAGCAGTTCTTC	CASSLIAGTYNEQFF
NA	TRBV29-1	TRBJ2-1	TRBD1	TGCAGCACTGAAAAAGGGACAGGGGCCTACAATGAGCAGTTCTTC	CSTEKGTGAYNEQFF
NA	TRBV11-1	TRBJ1-1	TRBD1	TGTGCCAGCAGCTTAGGCGGGACAGGGGTGAACACTGAAGCTTTCTTT	CASSLGGTGVNTEAFF
NA	TRBV5-1	TRBJ2-1	TRBD2	TGCGCCAGCAGCTCTGCCCCTAGCGGGGGGGCCTACAATGAGCAGTTCTTC	CASSSAPSGGAYNEQFF
NA	TRBV30	TRBJ1-1	NA	TGTGCCTGGAGTGGGCTCTTGAACACTGAAGCTTTCTTT	CAWSGLLNTEAFF
NA	TRBV2	TRBJ2-5	NA	TGTGCCAGCAGTGAAGGGGGACGGAGGGGGACCCAGTACTTC	CASSEGGRRGTQYF
few	TRBV2	TRBJ1-5	TRBD1	TGTGCCAGCAGTTTTACGGGACAGAGAAGCAATCAGCCCCAGCATTTT	CASSFTGQRSNQPQHF
NA	TRBV5-1	TRBJ2-3	TRBD2	TGCGCCAGCAGCTTGGGTCTAGCGGGGGGAGTCACAGATACGCAGTATTTT	CASSLGLAGGVTDTQYF
NA	TRBV29-1	TRBJ2-6	TRBD1	TGCAGCGTTGAAACGGGACAGGGAGGTGGGGCCAACGTCCTGACTTTC	CSVETGQGGGANVLTF
NA	TRBV29-1	TRBJ1-2	NA	TGCAGCGTTGATGTGCAGGGGAGCTACACCTTC	CSVDVQGSYTF
NA	TRBV6-5	TRBJ2-7	NA	TGTGCCAGCAGCCACGGGGTCGAGCAGTACTTC	CASSHGVEQYF